These T cell receptor beta chains were read from a single sample in a study of molecular identifiers for immune sequencing clone quantification. One entry per CDR3 protein, called by TCRdb with MiXCR from the PCR reads. The sample records tens of thousands of distinct CDR3 sequences, under 30% being singletons. The specimen was naive CD8+ T cells from blood, with Jurkat cell RNA spiked in. The origin of the receptors is a human donor in good health. Some libraries in this study had Jurkat cell RNA spiked in. Both conserved end residues are part of each CDR3. A D gene is named only where the DNA matches it firmly. Clone size is not always given. Where it is, it says once, few, many or a class for expanded clones.

D,size,J,V,CDR3,DNA
-,many,TRBJ1-2,TRBV3-1,CASSLFPIYTF,TGTGCCAGCAGCCTGTTCCCGATCTACACCTTC
-,many,TRBJ2-7,TRBV30,CAWSRTSYEQYF,TGTGCCTGGAGTCGGACCTCCTACGAGCAGTACTTC
-,many,TRBJ2-2,TRBV29-1,CSYRATGELFF,TGCAGCTACAGGGCCACCGGGGAGCTGTTTTTT
TRBD2,many,TRBJ2-1,TRBV7-9,CAGGLALYNEQFF,TGTGCCGGAGGACTAGCGCTATACAATGAGCAGTTCTTC
TRBD1,many,TRBJ2-5,TRBV5-1,CASSLAPWDREETQYF,TGCGCCAGCAGCTTGGCTCCCTGGGACAGGGAAGAGACCCAGTACTTC
TRBD1,many,TRBJ2-2,TRBV3-1,CASSQDPTGVTGELFF,TGTGCCAGCAGCCAAGATCCTACAGGGGTTACCGGGGAGCTGTTTTTT
-,many,TRBJ2-5,TRBV30,CAWSGGETQYF,TGTGCCTGGAGCGGGGGAGAGACCCAGTACTTC
TRBD1,many,TRBJ2-7,TRBV7-9,CASSLKTGSGSEQYF,TGTGCCAGCAGCTTGAAGACAGGGTCTGGATCCGAGCAGTACTTC
-,few,TRBJ2-2,TRBV11-2,CASSLRDRNTGELFF,TGTGCCAGCAGCCTCCGGGACCGGAACACCGGGGAGCTGTTTTTT
-,many,TRBJ2-5,TRBV27,CASSLSLGFQETQYF,TGTGCCAGCAGTTTATCGCTGGGATTCCAAGAGACCCAGTACTTC
TRBD1,many,TRBJ1-1,TRBV6-5,CASSPLTGYLTEAFF,TGTGCCAGCAGTCCATTGACAGGGTACCTCACTGAAGCTTTCTTT
TRBD2,once,TRBJ2-7,TRBV27,CANSNKLVAGGYEQYF,TGTGCCAACAGTAATAAACTCGTAGCGGGGGGATACGAGCAGTACTTC
TRBD2,few,TRBJ2-7,TRBV4-2,CASSQDLGLAGYEQYF,TGTGCCAGCAGCCAAGATCTCGGACTAGCGGGCTACGAGCAGTACTTC
TRBD1,few,TRBJ1-5,TRBV20-1,CSASTGGTNQPQHF,TGCAGTGCCTCGACAGGGGGCACTAATCAGCCCCAGCATTTT
-,many,TRBJ1-1,TRBV7-9,CASRDTAGTEAFF,TGTGCCAGCAGGGACACAGCAGGCACTGAAGCTTTCTTT
TRBD1,many,TRBJ1-2,TRBV2,CASSEIRTGVQGYTF,TGTGCCAGCAGTGAAATCAGGACAGGGGTTCAAGGCTACACCTTC
TRBD1,-,TRBJ1-4,TRBV27,CASSTSGGFEKLSF,TGTGCCAGCAGTACGTCAGGGGGCTTTGAAAAACTGTCTTTT
-,-,TRBJ1-1,TRBV2,CASTEEEAENTKAFF,TGTGCCAGCACCGAAGAGGAGGCGGAAAACACTAAAGCTTTCTTT
-,many,TRBJ2-5,TRBV3-1,CASSLDRGYQETQYF,TGTGCCAGCAGCCTCGATCGCGGGTACCAAGAGACCCAGTACTTC
-,many,TRBJ2-3,TRBV6-2/TRBV6-3,CASSTILGVETSTDTQYF,TGTGCCAGCAGTACCATCCTAGGAGTCGAGACTAGCACAGATACGCAGTATTTT
-,many,TRBJ1-5,TRBV19,CASSIPGLEPQHF,TGTGCCAGTAGTATTCCCGGGCTAGAGCCCCAGCATTTT
TRBD2,many,TRBJ2-7,TRBV30,CAWSVRAGDEQYF,TGTGCCTGGAGTGTACGAGCGGGAGACGAGCAGTACTTC
TRBD1,many,TRBJ2-7,TRBV6-5,CASSSQRQGVSYEQYF,TGTGCCAGCAGTTCCCAAAGGCAGGGGGTCTCCTACGAGCAGTACTTC
-,-,TRBJ2-7,TRBV4-3,CASSHNPSLSYEQYF,TGCGCCAGCAGCCACAATCCGAGCCTGTCCTACGAGCAGTACTTC
-,many,TRBJ2-5,TRBV7-9,CASSFQGHETQYF,TGTGCCAGCAGCTTTCAGGGACACGAGACCCAGTACTTC
TRBD2,-,TRBJ2-1,TRBV18,CASSPTGAQTSGAYSYNEQFF,TGTGCCAGCTCACCCACCGGTGCCCAGACTAGCGGGGCGTACTCCTACAATGAGCAGTTCTTC
-,many,TRBJ1-1,TRBV7-3,CASTESVGGEAFF,TGTGCCAGCACCGAAAGCGTGGGGGGTGAAGCTTTCTTT